The 16 T cell receptor beta chains listed next were all sequenced from one sample in a study of T cell responses to AZD1222 COVID-19 vaccine. Sequencing used immunoSEQ multiplex PCR; TCRdb keeps in-frame clones, though not all of them. The table has about 130,000 clones, 80% to 95% seen once. This specimen was peripheral blood, taken on day 0 of AZD1222 vaccination. All receptors derive from an adult in good health.

The chain has TRBV4-1 and TRBJ1-1; D might be TRBD1 (5 bases). Germline CDR1 and CDR2: MGHRA and YSYEKL. Trimming shortened V by 0 bases and J by 2 bases, and 13 bases separated the two germline ends. The CDR3 has 16 residues. CDR3 sequence reads: CASSQDGQGGNTEAFF. CDR3 sequence (DNA): TGCGCCAGCAGCCAAGACGGCCAGGGAGGAAACACTGAAGCTTTCTTT.

The V and J genes are TRBV28 and TRBJ1-2; D may be TRBD1 (5 bases). The CDR3 has 13 residues. Per germline, CDR1 MDHEN and CDR2 SYDVKM. V lost 6 bases and J lost 8, with 16 bases in between. The CDR3 nucleotides read TGTGCCAGCAGACTCCAGGGAGGTGGGGGCTACACCTTC. Amino acids: CASRLQGGGGYTF.

This chain joins TRBV11-3 and TRBJ2-7; TRBD2 might be the D (5 bases). The CDR3 covers 14 residues. From germline, CDR1 is SGHNT and CDR2 YENEEA. Deletions cut 5 bases from V and 1 base from J, with 12 bases between. CDR3 bases: TGTGCCAGCAGCACCGGACCGGGATCCTACGAGCAGTACTTC. Its translation is CASSTGPGSYEQYF.

Note on this clone: The sample holds other DNA sequences that translate to the same CDR3. This sequence joins TRBV6-2 or TRBV6-3 and TRBJ1-5; D is undetermined. Deletions cut 0 bases from V and 6 bases from J, with 9 bases between. Germline assignment: CDR1 MNHEY and CDR2 SVGEGT. The CDR3 sequence is 14 residues long. CDR3 amino acids: CASSYSPGRQPQHF. The CDR3 nucleotides are TGTGCCAGCAGTTACTCGCCCGGGCGTCAGCCCCAGCATTTT.

The chain couples TRBV27 to TRBJ2-1; possible D gene TRBD2, 5 bases. Germline V gives CDR1 MNHEY, CDR2 SMNVEV (reference sequence). V was trimmed by 4 bases and J by 10 bases, leaving 8 bases between them. The CDR3 totals 11 residues. The CDR3 nucleotides are TGTGCCAGCAGTTCTAGAGGGGAGCAGTTCTTC. Translated: CASSSRGEQFF.

The chain combines TRBV12-3 or TRBV12-4 with TRBJ1-5; TRBD1 agrees at 7 bases. After removal of 5 bases from V and 6 bases from J, the junction contained 4 bases not matched to a gene. This CDR3 has 13 residues. In nucleotides, the CDR3 is TGTGCCAGCAGTACAGGGGATATTCAGCCCCAGCATTTT. It codes for CASSTGDIQPQHF.

The chain carries TRBV6-5 and TRBJ1-5; D is perhaps TRBD1 (5 bases). V was shortened by 6 bases and J by 6 bases, with 18 bases between the two germline ends. The CDR3 is made up of 15 amino acids. Looked up from germline, CDR1 is MNHEY and CDR2 is SVGAGI. The CDR3 sequence is CASRLGASGTQPQHF. As DNA, the CDR3 is TGTGCCAGCAGGCTAGGGGCCTCGGGAACTCAGCCCCAGCATTTT.

The chain joins TRBV13 to TRBJ2-1; D perhaps matches TRBD2 (5 bases). This CDR3 is 13 amino acids long. Germline lookup yields CDR1 PRHDT and CDR2 FYEKMQ (reference sequence). With 1 base removed from V and 8 bases from J, the gap between germline ends came to 9 bases. Here the CDR3 DNA reads TGTGCCAGCAGCTTAGAGGACTCTCATGAGCAGTTCTTC. Translating gives CASSLEDSHEQFF.

This chain uses TRBV28 with TRBJ1-2; 8 bases are a match to TRBD1. The germline gives CDR1 MDHEN, CDR2 SYDVKM. The CDR3 has 12 amino acids. J gave up 10 bases and V 7 bases, and 8 bases lay outside the gene matches. The CDR3 nucleotides read TGTGCCAGCACAACAGGGGGATTCCTCTACACCTTC. Its translation: CASTTGGFLYTF.

The gene calls are TRBV11-3 and TRBJ2-1; TRBD2 might be the D (6 bases). Germline V gives CDR1 SGHNT, CDR2 YENEEA. This CDR3 has 15 amino acids. V lost 5 bases, J lost 2 bases, and 13 bases lay in between. CDR3 DNA: TGTGCCAGCAGCCCTAGGATAGCGGCCTACAATGAGCAGTTCTTC. It encodes CASSPRIAAYNEQFF.

This clone was observed a few times. The chain recombines TRBV27 with TRBJ1-1; D is undetermined. V lost 9 bases, J lost 0 bases, and 11 bases lay in between. The germline V gene has CDR1 MNHEY and CDR2 SMNVEV (reference sequence). The CDR3 sequence is 13 residues long. Here the CDR3 DNA reads TGTGCCAGTAGGGAGGTAATGAACACTGAAGCTTTCTTT. Translation: CASREVMNTEAFF.

The V call is TRBV25-1, the J call TRBJ1-6, with 10 bases identical to TRBD1. The germline gives CDR1 MGHDK, CDR2 SYGVNS. The CDR3 contains 14 residues. Germline trimming cut 7 bases from V and 5 bases from J; bases unmatched to any gene: 2. This CDR3 reads CASIGTGDNSPLHF. The CDR3 DNA sequence: TGTGCCAGCATAGGGACAGGGGATAATTCACCCCTCCACTTT.

The chain is built from TRBV27 and TRBJ2-4; 7 nucleotides align to TRBD1. The CDR3 loop spans 15 amino acids. J gave up 10 bases and V 2 bases, and 11 bases lay outside the gene matches. The germline gives CDR1 MNHEY, CDR2 SMNVEV (reference sequence). CDR3 nucleotide sequence: TGTGCCAGCAGTTTAGAGGGACAGCGATTCCAGATTCAGTACTTC. It specifies CASSLEGQRFQIQYF.

V gene TRBV5-1 combines with J gene TRBJ1-1, with a weak D call TRBD1 (6 bases). Germline V lookup: CDR1 SGHRS, CDR2 YFSETQ. This CDR3 is built from 15 residues. V lost 2 bases and J 0 bases, leaving 11 bases between the germline ends. In DNA, the CDR3 is TGCGCCAGCAGCTTTGGGGGCGCGCTGAACACTGAAGCTTTCTTT. It translates to CASSFGGALNTEAFF.

The chain is built from TRBV28 and TRBJ1-3, with D unclear. V was shortened by 1 base and J by 4 bases, with 11 bases between the two germline ends. From germline, CDR1 is MDHEN and CDR2 SYDVKM. This CDR3 contains 15 residues. CDR3 nucleotide sequence: TGTGCCAGCAGTTTATTAGTTTTACCGGGAAACACCATATATTTT. This translates into CASSLLVLPGNTIYF.

The chain carries TRBV7-2 and TRBJ1-3; 7 bases align to TRBD1. With V trimmed by 2 bases and J by 4 bases, 2 bases remained unmatched. Looked up from germline, CDR1 is SGHTA and CDR2 is FQGNSA. The CDR3 is 14 residues long. The CDR3 sequence is CASSLTGAGNTIYF. The DNA for the CDR3 is TGTGCCAGCAGCTTAACAGGGGCGGGAAACACCATATATTTT.